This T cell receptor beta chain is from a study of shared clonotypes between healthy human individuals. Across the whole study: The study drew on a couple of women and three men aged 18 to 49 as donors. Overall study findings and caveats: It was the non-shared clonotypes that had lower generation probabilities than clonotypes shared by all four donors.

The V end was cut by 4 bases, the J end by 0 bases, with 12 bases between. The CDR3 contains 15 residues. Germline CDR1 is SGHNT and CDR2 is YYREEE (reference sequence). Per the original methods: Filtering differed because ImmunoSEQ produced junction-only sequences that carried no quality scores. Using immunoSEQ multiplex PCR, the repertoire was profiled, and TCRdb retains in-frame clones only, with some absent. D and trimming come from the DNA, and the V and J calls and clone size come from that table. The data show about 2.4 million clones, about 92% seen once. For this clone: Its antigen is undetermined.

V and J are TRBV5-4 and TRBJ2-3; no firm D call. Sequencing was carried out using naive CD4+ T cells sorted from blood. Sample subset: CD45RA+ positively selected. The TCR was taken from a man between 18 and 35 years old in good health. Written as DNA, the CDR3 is TGTGCCAGCAGCGATAAGTCCGTCAGCACAGATACGCAGTATTTT. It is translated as CASSDKSVSTDTQYF.